The 23 T cell receptor beta chains reported below all come from one sample, sequenced in a study of regulatory T cells in long-lasting Graves disease. Time point specified: newly diagnosed GD, antithyroid drugs for less than 3 months. RNA from PBMCs was the source of the TCR library. Libraries of TCR beta came from iRepertoire HTBI primers plus Arm-PCR of CDR3 regions. MiXCR was run by TCRdb on the multiplex PCR reads, yielding one entry per CDR3 protein. The sample carries roughly 610,000 distinct CDR3 sequences, roughly 15% recorded once. The same data also went into a second study, on T cells in Graves' hyperthyroidism and ophthalmopathy.

This sample comprised peripheral blood mononuclear cells (PBMCs), obtained at new diagnosis, from a patient treated with antithyroid drugs. These receptors came from a woman aged 30 to 39 with Graves disease.

The V gene is TRBV29-1, the J gene TRBJ1-1; TRBD1 might be the D (5 bases). The V gene's germline CDR1 is SQVTM and CDR2 ANQGSEA. The CDR3 length is 13 residues. Trimming took off 7 bases at V and 4 bases at J, with 16 bases between the two ends. CDR3 in DNA: TGCAGCGCCCGCAATGCGGGGCGCACTGAAGCTTTCTTT. It specifies CSARNAGRTEAFF. The whole variable domain, filled in from reference TRBV29-1 and TRBJ1-1, reads SAVISQKPSRDICQRGTSLTIQCQVDSQVTMMFWYRQQPGQSLTLIATANQGSEATYESGFVIDKFPISRPNLTFSTLTVSNMSPEDSSIYLCSARNAGRTEAFFGQGTRLTVV.

This clonotype was counted at least ten times. The V call is TRBV7-9, the J call TRBJ1-1, with D hard to call. This CDR3 has 16 amino acids. The V end was cut by 0 bases, the J end by 1 base, with 12 bases between. Germline-derived CDR1 and CDR2 are SEHNR and FQNEAQ (reference sequence). CDR3 in DNA: TGTGCCAGCAGCTTAGCTTCGGGCCCAGCGAACACTGAAGCTTTCTTT. This translates into CASSLASGPANTEAFF.

Concerning this clonotype itself: A read error may produce the germline difference seen at one junction end. This rearrangement joins TRBV10-3 to TRBJ2-6; D perhaps matches TRBD2 (6 bases). Germline V gene sequence: CDR1 ENHRY, CDR2 SYGVKD. This CDR3 has 16 amino acids. Written as DNA, the CDR3 is TGTGCCACCTTCGGGACTGTCGTCTCTGGGGCCAGCGTCCTGACTTTC. This codes for CATFGTVVSGASVLTF.

In its sample, this clonotype was seen many times. The genes are TRBV24-1 and TRBJ2-1, with D tentatively TRBD1 (7 bases). Germline assignment: CDR1 KGHDR and CDR2 SFDVKD. The CDR3 consists of 15 residues. With 5 bases removed from V and 7 bases from J, the gap between germline ends came to 17 bases. CDR3 bases: TGTGCCACCAGTGGCCTCGGGGGACAGCTTAATGAGCAGTTCTTC. Protein product: CATSGLGGQLNEQFF.

The V and J genes are TRBV28 and TRBJ1-1; D ambiguous. Germline-derived CDR1 and CDR2 are MDHEN and SYDVKM. V gave up 8 bases and J gave up 1 base, with 11 bases separating them. The CDR3 spans 13 residues. The CDR3 here is CASDSMRNTEAFF. DNA of the CDR3: TGTGCCAGCGATTCTATGAGGAACACTGAAGCTTTCTTT.

The chain recombines TRBV25-1 with TRBJ2-7, with D unclear. From germline, CDR1 is MGHDK and CDR2 SYGVNS. With 5 bases removed from V and 1 base from J, the gap between germline ends came to 9 bases. The CDR3 has 13 amino acids. Written as DNA, the CDR3 is TGTGCCAGCAGTTCCCCCGCTTCCTACGAGCAGTACTTC. It encodes CASSSPASYEQYF.

Many counts were recorded for this clonotype. The CDR3 nucleotides read TGTGCCAGCAGGCCTGGACAGGGCCCCTTTAACACTGAAGCTTTCTTT. Protein product: CASRPGQGPFNTEAFF. This sequence joins TRBV2 and TRBJ1-1, with 8 bases fitting TRBD1. The CDR3 length is 16 residues. With 6 bases clipped from V and 2 bases from J, the junction kept 11 bases outside the gene matches. The germline V gene encodes CDR1 SNHLY and CDR2 FYNNEI.

V usage is TRBV5-1 and J usage is TRBJ2-1, with 15 nucleotides matching TRBD2. CDR3 length: 18 residues. Germline V gene lookup returns CDR1 SGHRS and CDR2 YFSETQ. V lost 6 bases to trimming and J lost 7 bases; unmatched junction nucleotides: 14. Here the CDR3 reads CASTRTVGGLAGGNEQFF. The CDR3, as DNA: TGCGCCAGCACAAGAACTGTCGGCGGACTAGCGGGGGGGAATGAGCAGTTCTTC.

As DNA, the CDR3 is TGTGCCAGCAGCTTAGCGGGACTAGCGGGAGGGCCCACAGATACGCAGTATTTT. The encoded protein is CASSLAGLAGGPTDTQYF. The chain links TRBV7-6 to TRBJ2-3, with 16 bases lining up with TRBD2. With V trimmed by 0 bases and J by 2 bases, 2 bases remained unmatched. This CDR3 has 18 amino acids. Germline loops: CDR1 SGHVS, CDR2 FNYEAQ.

This clonotype appeared many times. J is TRBJ1-5 and V is TRBV2; no clear D. The CDR3 loop spans 13 amino acids. Trimming shortened V by 8 bases and J by 4 bases, and 12 bases separated the two germline ends. Germline V gives CDR1 SNHLY, CDR2 FYNNEI. DNA for the CDR3: TGTGCCAGCCTGGTAGAAGTTAATCAGCCCCAGCATTTT. Its translation: CASLVEVNQPQHF.

This clonotype was detected only once. With a much larger clone just one base away, this may be a read error. The chain links TRBV24-1 to TRBJ2-3; D is undetermined. The CDR3 has 13 residues. Trimming took off 0 bases at V and 9 bases at J, with 9 bases between the two ends. Germline V gene lookup returns CDR1 KGHDR and CDR2 SFDVKD. The CDR3 loop reads CATSDLDQLTQYF. CDR3 DNA sequence: TGTGCCACCAGTGATTTGGACCAGTTGACGCAGTATTTT.

This clonotype was counted between two and nine times. V usage is TRBV15 and J usage is TRBJ2-5, with D perhaps TRBD1 (6 bases). V was shortened by 5 bases and J by 2 bases, with 18 bases between the two germline ends. Germline CDR1 and CDR2: LNHNV and YYDKDF (reference sequence). The CDR3 runs to 16 residues. The CDR3 sequence: CATSGGRGRPQETQYF. The CDR3 bases are TGTGCCACCAGCGGCGGCAGGGGTAGGCCTCAAGAGACCCAGTACTTC.

The CDR3 coding sequence is TGCAGCGTTGAAAGGGGGGGTGGCAGATGGTCCTACAATGAGCAGTTCTTC. This codes for CSVERGGGRWSYNEQFF. The chain links TRBV29-1 to TRBJ2-1; the D gene is possibly TRBD2 (7 bases). The germline V and J ends were trimmed by 2 bases and 1 base, with 18 bases remaining between them. The CDR3 has 17 residues. Germline lookup yields CDR1 SQVTM and CDR2 ANQGSEA.

This clonotype was seen many times. The chain uses TRBV12-3 or TRBV12-4 and TRBJ2-5, with a possible D match to TRBD1 (7 bases). The V and J ends lost 5 bases and 5 bases respectively, with 15 bases between them. The CDR3 has 14 amino acids. CDR3 nucleotides: TGTGCCAGCAGTCCCGGTGCAGGGGGGGAGACCCAGTACTTC. It yields the protein CASSPGAGGETQYF.

This clonotype has more than one count but fewer than ten. V usage is TRBV5-1 and J usage is TRBJ1-2; D ambiguous. Trimming stripped 0 bases from V and 6 bases from J, with 15 bases between. The CDR3 totals 15 residues. CDR1 SGHRS and CDR2 YFSETQ come from the germline V gene. This CDR3 reads CASSLESGWRNGYTF. The CDR3 coding sequence is TGCGCCAGCAGCTTGGAAAGCGGGTGGAGAAATGGCTACACCTTC.

This chain connects TRBV25-1 to TRBJ2-6, with D hard to call. The CDR3 consists of 16 residues. V lost 3 bases to trimming and J lost 2 bases, with 11 bases between them. In germline, CDR1 is MGHDK, CDR2 SYGVNS. As DNA, the CDR3 is TGTGCCAGCAGTGAGTCCGAAGTGGCTGGGGCCAACGTCCTGACTTTC. Translated: CASSESEVAGANVLTF.

This clonotype was recorded many times. The CDR3 loop reads CSVEVDRNTEAFF. CDR3 nucleotide sequence: TGCAGCGTTGAAGTGGACAGGAACACTGAAGCTTTCTTT. This chain joins TRBV29-1 and TRBJ1-1; tentatively, D is TRBD1 (6 bases). CDR3 size: 13 residues. CDR1 and CDR2 (germline): SQVTM, ANQGSEA. V was shortened by 1 base and J by 1 base, with 7 bases between the two germline ends.

V gene TRBV20-1 combines with J gene TRBJ2-6; D is uncertain. The CDR3 contains 17 residues. Trimming cost V 8 bases and J 0 bases, with 20 bases left between them. CDR1 DFQATT and CDR2 SNEGSKA come from the germline V gene (reference sequence). The CDR3 region has the DNA TGCAGTCCCGCTCTGCCTGGAATTTCCTCTGGGGCCAACGTCCTGACTTTC. It encodes CSPALPGISSGANVLTF.

This sequence joins TRBV7-2 and TRBJ1-5; D is unclear. Trimming left V 1 base short and J 0 bases short, with 7 bases between. From germline, CDR1 is SGHTA and CDR2 FQGNSA. CDR3 length: 15 residues. CDR3 DNA sequence: TGTGCCAGCAGCTTAGAGACTAATAGCAATCAGCCCCAGCATTTT. Its protein is CASSLETNSNQPQHF.

This clonotype was found many times. The gene calls are TRBV7-9 and TRBJ1-4; D remains unclear. There are 17 residues in the CDR3. Trimming stripped 1 base from V and 0 bases from J, with 12 bases between. Per germline, CDR1 SEHNR and CDR2 FQNEAQ (reference sequence). CDR3 in amino acids: CASSLDFSPATNEKLFF. Written as DNA, the CDR3 is TGTGCCAGCAGCTTAGATTTCAGTCCTGCAACTAATGAAAAACTGTTTTTT.

This clonotype was seen repeatedly, ten times or more. The rearrangement joins TRBV12-3 or TRBV12-4 to TRBJ2-2, with D perhaps matching TRBD1 (5 bases). Trimming stripped 6 bases from V and 3 bases from J, with 11 bases between. This CDR3 spans 14 amino acids. In DNA, the CDR3 is TGTGCCAGCAGCAAGGGGATTTACACCGGGGAGCTGTTTTTT. Translation gives CASSKGIYTGELFF.

This clonotype was seen more than once but under ten times. The chain combines TRBV5-4 with TRBJ1-2; 10 bases are a match to TRBD1. The junction had 7 bases not matched to a gene; V was cut back by 0 bases and J by 5 bases. The CDR3 totals 16 residues. Germline CDR1 reads SGHNT; CDR2 reads YYREEE (reference sequence). The CDR3 loop reads CASSLVGTGEKYGYTF. The CDR3 nucleotides are TGTGCCAGCAGCTTGGTCGGGACAGGGGAAAAGTATGGCTACACCTTC.

This chain connects TRBV11-2 to TRBJ2-7, with D unclear. The CDR3 extends over 11 amino acids. CDR1 is SGHAT and CDR2 is FQNNGV in the germline V gene. Trimming cost V 6 bases and J 2 bases, with 5 bases left between them. Here the CDR3 DNA reads TGTGCCAGCAGGCTCACCTACGAGCAGTACTTC. Translating it yields CASRLTYEQYF.